This is a list of T cell receptor beta chains from one sample in a study of blood T cell repertoires in COVID-19. Profiling relied on immunoSEQ multiplex PCR, and the TCRdb table lists in-frame clones only, not all of them. The sample consists of some 140,000 clones, about 70% of them appearing once. Sequencing was carried out using peripheral blood. The source is a man older than 75 with acute or convalescent COVID-19. CDR3s include the opening cysteine and the closing phenylalanine or tryptophan. The D gene is left open where the match is weak. Part of the rows lack a size; the others show once, few, many or a class for expanded clones.

clone size,D gene,V gene,J gene,CDR3 length,CDR3 DNA,CDR3 protein
-,-,TRBV7-2,TRBJ2-3,17,TGTGCCAGCAGCTTAGAGGGGGGAGCTAGCGGAACAGATACGCAGTATTTT,CASSLEGGASGTDTQYF
many,TRBD1,TRBV19,TRBJ1-2,13,TGTGCCAGTAGTATGGGACAGTACTATGGCTACACCTTC,CASSMGQYYGYTF
few,-,TRBV2,TRBJ2-7,13,TGTGCCAGCAATCAGGGCCCTTCCTACGAGCAGTACTTC,CASNQGPSYEQYF
-,TRBD1,TRBV7-3,TRBJ2-6,18,TGTGCCAGCAGCTCCCGGGACAGGCCTAACTCTGGGGCCAACGTCCTGACTTTC,CASSSRDRPNSGANVLTF
-,TRBD1,TRBV7-9,TRBJ1-1,17,TGTGCCAGCAGCCCAATGGGACAGACCTTGATGAACACTGAAGCTTTCTTT,CASSPMGQTLMNTEAFF
-,-,TRBV28,TRBJ1-2,14,TGTGCCAGCAGTTACCACGGTGGGGCATATGGCTACACCTTC,CASSYHGGAYGYTF
few,TRBD1,TRBV5-1,TRBJ2-7,17,TGCGCCAGCAGCTGGACTCCCGGGACAGGGGAAAACTACGAGCAGTACTTC,CASSWTPGTGENYEQYF
-,-,TRBV6-1,TRBJ1-6,19,TGTGCCAGCAGTGAAACCGTCTCGCTAGGGAGCTCCTATAATTCACCCCTCCACTTT,CASSETVSLGSSYNSPLHF
-,TRBD1,TRBV5-4,TRBJ2-5,15,TGTGCCAGCAGCTCCGGGACAGGGAGGGAAGAGACCCAGTACTTC,CASSSGTGREETQYF
-,-,TRBV5-4,TRBJ1-1,13,TGTGCCAGCAGCCTCAGCAGGGCCACTGAAGCTTTCTTT,CASSLSRATEAFF
-,-,TRBV6-6,TRBJ2-3,13,TGTGCCAGCAGTTACGCTAGCGCAGATACGCAGTATTTT,CASSYASADTQYF
-,-,TRBV18,TRBJ2-1,17,TGTGCCAGCTCACCACAGGCACCTACTAGCTCCTACAATGAGCAGTTCTTC,CASSPQAPTSSYNEQFF
-,-,TRBV6-1,TRBJ1-2,13,TGTGCCAGCAGTGAAAATTATGTCGGTGGCTACACCTTC,CASSENYVGGYTF
-,-,TRBV7-3,TRBJ1-4,19,TGTGCCAGCAGCTCGGGGAGGCAGAAGGAAAATCGTCGGGGGGAAAAACTGTTTTTT,CASSSGRQKENRRGEKLFF
-,-,TRBV5-1,TRBJ2-3,11,TGCGCCAGCAGCTTCGAGGATACGCAGTATTTT,CASSFEDTQYF
-,-,TRBV5-4,TRBJ1-2,13,TGTGCCAGCAGTTCAGGCCGGAACTATGGCTACACCTTC,CASSSGRNYGYTF
-,TRBD2,TRBV18,TRBJ2-3,14,TGTGCCAGCTCACCGGGCGGGGGAGGAGATACGCAGTATTTT,CASSPGGGGDTQYF
-,-,TRBV5-6,TRBJ2-7,11,TGTGCCAGCAGCCAGGTGGACGAGCAGTACTTC,CASSQVDEQYF
-,-,TRBV3-1/TRBV3-2,TRBJ1-1,18,TGTGCCAGCAGCCAAGATTTCCGGGGGGCGAGGCGGAACACTGAAGCTTTCTTT,CASSQDFRGARRNTEAFF
-,-,TRBV7-2,TRBJ2-7,14,TGTGCCAGCAGCTCCGGGACTTTCTCCTACGAGCAGTACTTC,CASSSGTFSYEQYF
-,TRBD2,TRBV4-3,TRBJ2-1,17,TGCGCCAGCAGCCAAGATCGGGGGGGAAACTCCTACAATGAGCAGTTCTTC,CASSQDRGGNSYNEQFF
-,-,TRBV5-6,TRBJ1-1,16,TGTGCCAGCAGCTTCAGGGGATACTACATGAACACTGAAGCTTTCTTT,CASSFRGYYMNTEAFF
-,TRBD1,TRBV9,TRBJ2-7,15,TGTGCCAGCAGCGAGGCGCCGGGACAGCCCTACGAGCAGTACTTC,CASSEAPGQPYEQYF
-,-,TRBV4-2,TRBJ1-1,14,TGTGCCAGCAGCCAAGGGGGCGGGGGGACTGAAGCTTTCTTT,CASSQGGGGTEAFF
-,-,TRBV7-3,TRBJ2-1,14,TGTGCCAGCAGCTTAACTTCCAGAAAAGGAGAGGTGTTCTTC,CASSLTSRKGEVFF
-,-,TRBV7-8,TRBJ2-5,11,TGTGCCAGCAGCAAGGGGGAGACCCAGTACTTC,CASSKGETQYF
-,TRBD2,TRBV28,TRBJ2-1,16,TGTGCCAGCAGTTTACCTCTAGCGGGGCCGGGGAATGAGCAGTTCTTC,CASSLPLAGPGNEQFF
-,TRBD2,TRBV2,TRBJ2-7,14,TGTGCCAGCAGTAAAACTAGCGGCTACTACGAGCAGTACTTC,CASSKTSGYYEQYF
-,-,TRBV28,TRBJ2-7,15,TGTGCCAGCAGTTTCAGGGGTTTAAGTATTTTTGAGCAGTACTTC,CASSFRGLSIFEQYF
few,-,TRBV7-9,TRBJ2-1,15,TGTGCCAGCAGCTTAGCCAGAGCCACGCCGGGGGAGCAGTTCTTC,CASSLARATPGEQFF
-,TRBD2,TRBV28,TRBJ2-7,15,TGTGCCAGCAGTTCCGCTAGCGGAATTGCCTACGAGCAGTACTTC,CASSSASGIAYEQYF
once,-,TRBV7-2,TRBJ1-4,18,TGTGCCAGCAGCTTAGGAGAGCGGACGAGATGGTTTAATGAAAAACTGTTTTTT,CASSLGERTRWFNEKLFF
-,-,TRBV19,TRBJ2-1,12,TGTGCCAGTAGTAGTGGGGGGAATGAGCAGTTCTTC,CASSSGGNEQFF
-,TRBD1,TRBV15,TRBJ2-5,18,TGTGCCACCAGCAGGGACAGGGACAGCCGCCCTGAATGGGTGACCCAGTACTTC,CATSRDRDSRPEWVTQYF
-,-,TRBV2,TRBJ1-1,13,TGTGCCAGCACGGTGGGGCCCTCTACTGAAGCTTTCTTT,CASTVGPSTEAFF
-,TRBD1,TRBV18,TRBJ1-1,14,TGTGCCAGCTACTCGACAGGGGGCGGCACTGAAGCTTTCTTT,CASYSTGGGTEAFF
-,TRBD1,TRBV18,TRBJ2-2,15,TGTGCCAGCTCTCCAGTCGGGACAGTCACCGGGGAGCTGTTTTTT,CASSPVGTVTGELFF
few,TRBD1,TRBV3-1/TRBV3-2,TRBJ2-3,13,TGTGCCAGCAAGGGACAGGGATTGAATACGCAGTATTTT,CASKGQGLNTQYF
-,TRBD2,TRBV6-1,TRBJ2-1,15,TGTGCCAGCAGTGAGAAACGGGGGGGCTTCGATGAGCAGTTCTTC,CASSEKRGGFDEQFF
-,-,TRBV5-1,TRBJ1-5,14,TGCGCCAGCAGCTTGACAGGAGACAATCAGCCCCAGCATTTT,CASSLTGDNQPQHF
few,-,TRBV7-8,TRBJ1-1,16,TGTGCCAGCAGCTTAGCGTTGCGGACAGACTCCACTGAAGCTTTCTTT,CASSLALRTDSTEAFF
-,-,TRBV5-1,TRBJ1-3,15,TGCGCCAGCAGCTTGCAGGGACTCTCTGGAAACACCATATATTTT,CASSLQGLSGNTIYF
-,-,TRBV4-3,TRBJ1-4,20,TGCGCCAGCAGCCATCCGAGGGACCGTCGGGACTATGCAACTAATGAAAAACTGTTTTTT,CASSHPRDRRDYATNEKLFF
-,-,TRBV2,TRBJ2-3,11,TGTGCCAGCAGAGGGGCAGATACGCAGTATTTT,CASRGADTQYF
few,TRBD1,TRBV7-2,TRBJ2-4,17,TGTGCCAGCAGCTTATCTCCGCCGAGGGGGCAGCAAAACATTCAGTACTTC,CASSLSPPRGQQNIQYF
-,-,TRBV9,TRBJ2-3,15,TGTGCCAGCAGCGTAGGAGGGGGGGCTACAGATACGCAGTATTTT,CASSVGGGATDTQYF
-,-,TRBV9,TRBJ1-5,14,TGTGCCAGCAGCTCAGGGTTTAGCAATCAGCCCCAGCATTTT,CASSSGFSNQPQHF
-,-,TRBV7-9,TRBJ1-3,15,TGTGCCAGCAGCTCGAGGACTACATCTGGAAACACCATATATTTT,CASSSRTTSGNTIYF
-,-,TRBV9,TRBJ1-1,12,TGTGCCAGCAGTAATGAGGTGGAAGAAGCTTTCTTT,CASSNEVEEAFF
-,-,TRBV7-3,TRBJ2-1,16,TGTGCCAGCAGCCCACGGTCGAGTAGCGGATTCAATGAGCAGTTCTTC,CASSPRSSSGFNEQFF
-,TRBD1,TRBV5-1,TRBJ1-1,15,TGCGCCAGCACAAGGACAGGGGGAGGGAACACTGAAGCTTTCTTT,CASTRTGGGNTEAFF
-,-,TRBV2,TRBJ2-3,14,TGTGCCAGCAGTAAGGGGCTGGGTACAGATACGCAGTATTTT,CASSKGLGTDTQYF
-,-,TRBV3-1/TRBV3-2,TRBJ1-5,15,TGTGCCAGCAGCCAAGGGTCACAGGGTTATCAGCCCCAGCATTTT,CASSQGSQGYQPQHF
-,TRBD1,TRBV3-1/TRBV3-2,TRBJ2-6,17,TGTGCCAGCAGCCAGACACAGGGGGGCTCTGGGGCCAACGTCCTGACTTTC,CASSQTQGGSGANVLTF
once,TRBD1,TRBV6-5,TRBJ1-6,13,TGTGCCGGAAGAGACAGGGGTAGTTCACCCCTCCACTTT,CAGRDRGSSPLHF